This TCR beta chain stems from a study of Ad26.COV2.S vaccination and SARS-CoV-2 variants (TCRdb year 2021). Broadly, across the study: Vaccine-arm donors were drawn from COV1001, a multicentre, randomized, double-blind, placebo-controlled phase I-IIa trial of Ad26.COV2.S in healthy adults. TCRbeta repertoire sequencing was used to assess the specificity and breadth of SARS-CoV-2-reactive T cell receptors after Ad26.COV2.S vaccination. Trial participants were randomized into five groups of five, in which low-dose or high-dose Ad26.COV2.S was given once or twice, or placebo was given on both occasions. The TCR-sequenced set comprised about 30 samples: some 19 Ad26.COV2.S vaccine recipients, 5 placebo recipients and 8 SARS-CoV-2 convalescent individuals. Blinding of investigators to trial group allocation was maintained during experiments and outcome assessment. Dosing of Ad26.COV2.S was intramuscular, at either 5x10^10 or 1x10^11 viral particles, delivered as one shot or as two shots spaced 56 days apart.

This clone occurred a few times. Its target antigen remains unknown. Base qualities were left out, and no much larger clone turns up one base away. The meaning of the sample's treatment or condition label: about 20 received Ad26.COV2.S at low or high dose, single or two shots; about five received placebo; per-sample allocation not given. For vaccine and placebo recipients, the sequenced repertoires came from samples collected on day 63 after the first injection. In Cohort 1b, 25 or so adults aged 18-55 years were enrolled at a single site in Boston, USA, between 29 July and 7 August 2020. Ad26.COV2.S was a replication-incompetent adenovirus type 26 vector that expressed a prefusion-stabilized SARS-CoV-2 spike protein derived from the original Wuhan strain. Study-wide conclusions, independent of this receptor: The study lacked the statistical power to compare responses across vaccine doses or regimens. According to the authors, total T cell responses may have been underestimated by the TCR breadth and depth analyses. Substantial breadth of spike-specific CD8+ and CD4+ T cell responses was reported after vaccination. Vaccine and placebo recipients had comparable non-spike TCR breadth, which fits with the vaccine containing only spike. Higher spike-specific TCR breadth was observed in Ad26.COV2.S recipients than in placebo recipients (P = 0.0014).

The immunoSEQ Assay was the method used to sequence TCRbeta CDR3 regions. After extraction, genomic DNA underwent amplification by bias-controlled multiplex PCR, followed by high-throughput sequencing. The published analysis was carried out like this. To quantify the absolute abundance of each unique TCRbeta CDR3 region, sequences were collapsed and filtered. T cell fraction was estimated by normalizing TCRbeta template counts to usable DNA, with usable DNA measured through amplification of reference genes found in all nucleated cells. Repertoire TCRs were annotated as SARS-CoV-2-specific by exact matching of V gene, CDR3 amino acid sequence and J gene to a known reactive TCR set. The reference SARS-CoV-2 TCR set was obtained from MIRA and was filtered for enrichment in COVID-19-positive ImmuneCODE repertoires, whereby public or cross-reactive TCRs were removed. Drawing on the MIRA antigens, annotated TCRs were analysed further at the level of specific ORF or position within ORF. Breadth was defined as the number of annotated unique rearrangements divided by the total number of unique productive rearrangements, and depth was defined as the summed frequency of the annotated unique rearrangements. TCR breadth was compared between groups using two-sided Wilcoxon rank-sum tests. Sourced from immuneACCESS, this table was stored by TCRdb with only in-frame sequences that have V and J called. A share of the clones is absent; for the studies checked, an unresolved V gene accounts for under half, and the remainder has no known explanation. That table supplies the V and J calls and clone size; D and trimming were determined from the DNA. This sample gives under 550,000 clones in total; 90% of them show up just once. Approximately 12% of the sample comes from the top ten.

Taken from the germline V gene, the CDR1 and CDR2 loops are SQVTM and ANQGSEA. Clipping removes 4 bases from V and 3 bases from J, with 0 as the unmatched junction base count. The CDR3 measures 12 amino acids from cysteine to phenylalanine. Only the CDR3 portion is preserved as DNA: 36 bases, with reading frame beginning at the first base. Here the chain combines TRBV29-1 and TRBJ1-1, and 9 bases in between align with TRBD1. The receptor's source is a person between 18 and 65 years old who received the Ad26.COV2.S COVID-19 vaccine or a placebo. Specimen: peripheral blood, collected in a trial of Ad26.COV2.S vaccine versus placebo. The sequenced DNA is TGCAGCGTTGGGGACAGGGACACTGAAGCTTTCTTT. Translation gives CSVGDRDTEAFF.